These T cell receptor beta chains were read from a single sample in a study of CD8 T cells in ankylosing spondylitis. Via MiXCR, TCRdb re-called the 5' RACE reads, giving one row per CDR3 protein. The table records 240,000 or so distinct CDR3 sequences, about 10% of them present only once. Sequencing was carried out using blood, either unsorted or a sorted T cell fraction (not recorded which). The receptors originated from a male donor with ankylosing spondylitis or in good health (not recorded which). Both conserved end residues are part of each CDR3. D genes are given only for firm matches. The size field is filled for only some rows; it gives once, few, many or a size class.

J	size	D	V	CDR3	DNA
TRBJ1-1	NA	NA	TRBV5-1	CASSLAGLREAFF	TGCGCCAGCAGCTTGGCAGGGCTGAGGGAAGCTTTCTTT
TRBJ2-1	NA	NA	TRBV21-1	CASSKSDRSFPGGQFF	TGTGCCAGCAGCAAATCCGACAGGTCATTTCCCGGGGGGCAGTTCTTC
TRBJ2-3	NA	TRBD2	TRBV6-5	CASSKRLAGGTDTQYF	TGTGCCAGCAGTAAACGACTAGCGGGGGGCACAGATACGCAGTATTTT
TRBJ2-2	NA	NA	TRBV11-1	CASTHLGQRNRSTGELFF	TGTGCCAGCACCCACCTGGGACAACGAAACCGGTCTACCGGGGAGCTGTTTTTT
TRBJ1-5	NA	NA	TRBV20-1	CSARHYSGVSNQPQHF	TGCAGTGCTAGACATTATTCGGGGGTTAGCAATCAGCCCCAGCATTTT
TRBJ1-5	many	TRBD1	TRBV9	CASSAGQGLDQPQHF	TGTGCCAGCAGCGCGGGACAGGGGCTTGATCAGCCCCAGCATTTT
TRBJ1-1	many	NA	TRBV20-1	CSARVQSTEAFF	TGCAGTGCTAGAGTTCAGAGCACTGAAGCTTTCTTT
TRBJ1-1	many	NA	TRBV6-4	CASSDSSNTEAFF	TGTGCCAGCAGTGACTCTAGCAACACTGAAGCTTTCTTT
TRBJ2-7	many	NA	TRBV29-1	CSVELGGYEQYF	TGCAGCGTTGAATTGGGAGGTTACGAGCAGTACTTC
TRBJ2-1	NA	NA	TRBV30	CAWAPMGAYNEQFF	TGTGCCTGGGCCCCCATGGGGGCCTACAATGAGCAGTTCTTC
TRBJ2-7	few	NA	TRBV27	CASSEVTGSSYEQYF	TGTGCCAGCAGTGAAGTCACCGGGAGCTCCTACGAGCAGTACTTC
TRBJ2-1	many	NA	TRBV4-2	CASSQQELLSYNEQFF	TGTGCCAGCAGCCAGCAGGAATTGTTGTCCTACAATGAGCAGTTCTTC
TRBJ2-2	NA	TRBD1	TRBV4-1	CASSHRQGAAGELFF	TGCGCCAGCAGCCATCGACAGGGAGCCGCCGGGGAGCTGTTTTTT
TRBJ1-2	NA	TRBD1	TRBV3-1	CASSQTGEYGYTF	TGTGCCAGCAGCCAGACAGGGGAGTATGGCTACACCTTC
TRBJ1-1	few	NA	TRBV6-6	CASSLDSYYEAFF	TGTGCCAGCAGCCTCGACAGCTACTATGAAGCTTTCTTT
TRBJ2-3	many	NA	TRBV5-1	CASSPDWNTDTQYF	TGCGCCAGCAGCCCGGACTGGAACACAGATACGCAGTATTTT
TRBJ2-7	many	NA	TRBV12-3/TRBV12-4	CASSLSLLYEQYF	TGTGCCAGCAGTTTAAGTCTCCTCTACGAGCAGTACTTC
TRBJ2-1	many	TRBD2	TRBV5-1	CASSARTSWGHEQFF	TGCGCCAGCAGCGCTCGGACTAGCTGGGGCCATGAGCAGTTCTTC
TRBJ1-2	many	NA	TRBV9	CASSVVEGRGYTF	TGTGCCAGCAGCGTAGTGGAGGGTCGGGGCTACACCTTC
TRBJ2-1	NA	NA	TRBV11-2	CASSPRTGGSYNEQFF	TGTGCCAGCAGCCCCCGGACTGGGGGATCCTACAATGAGCAGTTCTTC
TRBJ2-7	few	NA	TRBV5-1	CASSVPTASYEQYF	TGCGCCAGCAGCGTACCGACAGCCTCCTACGAGCAGTACTTC
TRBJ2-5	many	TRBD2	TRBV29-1	CSVVGTTGGETQYF	TGCAGCGTTGTAGGCACCACGGGGGGAGAGACCCAGTACTTC
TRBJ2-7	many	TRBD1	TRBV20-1	CSVPGDSFYEQYF	TGCAGTGTCCCCGGGGACAGTTTCTACGAGCAGTACTTC
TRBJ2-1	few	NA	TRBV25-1	CASSGPGASSYNEQFF	TGTGCCAGCAGTGGACCCGGGGCTAGCTCCTACAATGAGCAGTTCTTC
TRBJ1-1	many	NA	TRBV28	CASRTRGQRIMNTEAFF	TGTGCCAGCAGGACTCGTGGACAGCGGATCATGAACACTGAAGCTTTCTTT
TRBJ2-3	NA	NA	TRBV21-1	CASSAKRSTDTQYF	TGTGCCAGCAGCGCCAAGCGGAGCACAGATACGCAGTATTTT
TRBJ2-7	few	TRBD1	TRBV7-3	CASSLSGQGNEQYF	TGTGCCAGCAGCTTATCAGGACAGGGTAACGAGCAGTACTTC
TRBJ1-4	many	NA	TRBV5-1	CASSMEGGFNEKLFF	TGCGCCAGCAGCATGGAAGGGGGGTTTAATGAAAAACTGTTTTTT
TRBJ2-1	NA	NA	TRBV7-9	CASSLVGALEKFF	TGTGCCAGCAGCTTAGTCGGGGCGTTAGAGAAGTTCTTC
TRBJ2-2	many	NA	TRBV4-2	CASSQDVTTGELFF	TGTGCCAGCAGCCAAGATGTGACCACCGGGGAGCTGTTTTTT
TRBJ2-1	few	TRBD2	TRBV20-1	CSARDLAGALNEQFF	TGCAGTGCTAGAGATTTAGCGGGAGCCCTCAATGAGCAGTTCTTC
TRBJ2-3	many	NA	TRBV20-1	CSAKVSTDTQYF	TGCAGTGCTAAGGTTTCCACAGATACGCAGTATTTT
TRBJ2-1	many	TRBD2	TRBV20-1	CSARVVAGSYNEQFF	TGCAGTGCTAGAGTGGTAGCGGGCTCCTACAATGAGCAGTTCTTC
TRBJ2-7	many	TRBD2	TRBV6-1	CASSPLAGGVYEQYF	TGTGCCAGCAGCCCCCTAGCGGGAGGTGTATACGAGCAGTACTTC
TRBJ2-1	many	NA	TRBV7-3	CASSLMGGNNEQFF	TGTGCCAGCAGCTTAATGGGTGGGAACAATGAGCAGTTCTTC
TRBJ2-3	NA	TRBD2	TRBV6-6	CASSGQRELYTQYF	TGTGCCAGCAGCGGTCAGCGGGAGTTGTATACGCAGTATTTT
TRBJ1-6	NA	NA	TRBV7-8	CASSSRGNSPLHF	TGTGCCAGCAGCTCGAGGGGTAATTCACCCCTCCACTTT
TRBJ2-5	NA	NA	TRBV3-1	CASSQDSDYQETQYF	TGTGCCAGCAGCCAAGATTCGGATTACCAAGAGACCCAGTACTTC
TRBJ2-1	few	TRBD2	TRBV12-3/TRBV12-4	CASTLAGGQTEQFF	TGTGCCAGCACCCTAGCGGGAGGACAAACAGAGCAGTTCTTC
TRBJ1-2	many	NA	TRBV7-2	CASSKIPTDPNYGYTF	TGTGCCAGCAGCAAAATTCCCACAGACCCTAACTATGGCTACACCTTC
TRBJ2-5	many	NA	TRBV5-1	CASSYRASGQETQYF	TGCGCCAGCAGCTATCGAGCGAGTGGCCAAGAGACCCAGTACTTC
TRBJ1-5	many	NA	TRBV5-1	CASSLGGFDNQPQHF	TGCGCCAGCAGCTTAGGCGGGTTCGACAATCAGCCCCAGCATTTT
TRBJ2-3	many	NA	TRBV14	CASSPTRATQYF	TGTGCCAGCAGCCCAACTAGGGCTACGCAGTATTTT
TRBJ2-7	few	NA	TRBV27	CASRTRWVQNTYEQYF	TGTGCCAGCAGAACGCGGTGGGTACAAAACACCTACGAGCAGTACTTC
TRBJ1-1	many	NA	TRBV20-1	CSANPGTPSEAFF	TGCAGTGCCAATCCGGGAACTCCTTCTGAAGCTTTCTTT
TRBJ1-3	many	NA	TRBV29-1	CSARQFSGNTIYF	TGCAGCGCCCGACAGTTCTCTGGAAACACCATATATTTT
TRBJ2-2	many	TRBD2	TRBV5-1	CASSPAGGTGELFF	TGCGCCAGCAGCCCAGCGGGAGGCACCGGGGAGCTGTTTTTT
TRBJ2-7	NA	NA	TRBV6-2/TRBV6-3	CASSPPDRVSHEQYF	TGTGCCAGCAGTCCCCCGGATCGGGTAAGCCACGAGCAGTACTTC
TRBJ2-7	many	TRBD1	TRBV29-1	CSVSDRALYEQYF	TGCAGCGTTTCGGACAGGGCCCTCTACGAGCAGTACTTC
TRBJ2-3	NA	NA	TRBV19	CASSIISGSTDTQYF	TGTGCCAGTAGTATAATCAGCGGGAGCACAGATACGCAGTATTTT
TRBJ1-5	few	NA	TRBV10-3	CAISPGGISNQPQHF	TGTGCCATCAGCCCCGGCGGCATTAGCAATCAGCCCCAGCATTTT
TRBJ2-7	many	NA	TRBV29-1	CSVETAAGFYEQYF	TGCAGCGTTGAGACGGCGGCAGGGTTCTACGAGCAGTACTTC
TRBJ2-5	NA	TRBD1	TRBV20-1	CSVSGTGLETQYF	TGCAGTGTATCCGGGACAGGGCTAGAGACCCAGTACTTC